The rows below give T cell receptor beta chains drawn from one sample of a study of shared clonotypes between healthy human individuals. Here immunoSEQ multiplex PCR was the method, and the copy in TCRdb shows in-frame clones only, minus some. The sample lists some 2,000,000 clones, roughly 96% occurring once. Input material: naive CD4+ T cells sorted from blood. Every receptor here comes from a man aged 18 to 30 in good health. The CDR3 runs from the conserved cysteine through the conserved F or W. A D gene is named only where the DNA matches it firmly. Some rows mark clone size as missing; the rest say once, few, many or name a class of expanded clone.

TRBV30	NA	TRBJ1-2	NA	TGTGCCTGGAACTCAAGGGGGGATGGCTACACCTTC	CAWNSRGDGYTF
TRBV7-2	TRBD2	TRBJ2-3	NA	TGTGCCAGCAGCTTAGGATCTAGCGGGGGCGCAGATACGCAGTATTTT	CASSLGSSGGADTQYF
TRBV15	NA	TRBJ2-7	NA	TGTGCCACCAGCAGAGATTTAGGTAGCTCCTACGAGCAGTACTTC	CATSRDLGSSYEQYF
TRBV30	NA	TRBJ1-4	NA	TGTGCCTGGAGTGTACCCCTGACGTCAACTAATGAAAAACTGTTTTTT	CAWSVPLTSTNEKLFF
TRBV19	NA	TRBJ2-3	NA	TGTGCCAGTAGTAACCCGGACAGCCAGTATTTT	CASSNPDSQYF
TRBV6-5	TRBD1	TRBJ1-6	NA	TGTGCCAGCAGAACAGGGGTCGAAAATAATTCACCCCTCCACTTT	CASRTGVENNSPLHF
TRBV10-3	TRBD2	TRBJ2-1	once	TGTGCCATCAGTGATCTCCTAGCGGGACCCAATGAGCAGTTCTTC	CAISDLLAGPNEQFF
TRBV18	NA	TRBJ1-5	NA	TGTGCCAGCTCACCATTTTTAGGTTCAGGGTATGGCAATCAGCCCCAGCATTTT	CASSPFLGSGYGNQPQHF
TRBV5-1	NA	TRBJ1-2	NA	TGCGCCAGCAGCCCCTCCGCTCAGGGCTATGGCTACACCTTC	CASSPSAQGYGYTF
TRBV29-1	NA	TRBJ2-7	NA	TGCAGCGGGGACAACCCAATTCTATACGAGCAGTACTTC	CSGDNPILYEQYF
TRBV30	NA	TRBJ2-7	NA	TGTGCCTGGAGTGTACAGGCAGGTGGCTACGAGCAGTACTTC	CAWSVQAGGYEQYF
TRBV16	TRBD1	TRBJ1-6	NA	TGTGCCAGCAGCCAATCGGGACAGGGGGTTAATTCACCCCTCCACTTT	CASSQSGQGVNSPLHF
TRBV5-1	NA	TRBJ1-2	NA	TGCGCCAGCAGCTTGGCTAGCAGGGGAGACTATGGCTACACCTTC	CASSLASRGDYGYTF
TRBV6-1	NA	TRBJ2-1	NA	TGTGCCAGCAGCAAACAGGGTGTCTCCTACAATGAGCAGTTCTTC	CASSKQGVSYNEQFF
TRBV7-2	NA	TRBJ2-5	NA	TGTGCCAGCAGCTTAGCCCAGGGCGGGGCCCAGTACTTC	CASSLAQGGAQYF
TRBV13	NA	TRBJ2-7	NA	TGTGCCAGCAGCTTAGAGCCAGGGAACCCCTACGAGCAGTACTTC	CASSLEPGNPYEQYF
TRBV19	NA	TRBJ1-5	NA	TGTGCCAGTAGGGAGGGAGGCAATCAGCCCCAGCATTTT	CASREGGNQPQHF
TRBV28	NA	TRBJ1-6	NA	TGTGCCAGCAGTCTTGGGACATTGGGAGGTCCACCCCTCCACTTT	CASSLGTLGGPPLHF
TRBV28	NA	TRBJ1-4	NA	TGTGCCAGCAGTTTTGGGCCACTAAGTGAAAAACTGTTTTTT	CASSFGPLSEKLFF
TRBV6-5	NA	TRBJ2-6	NA	TGTGCCAGCAGTCCAGGGTATCTTGGGGCCAACGTCCTGACTTTC	CASSPGYLGANVLTF
TRBV6-6	NA	TRBJ1-6	NA	TGTGCCAGCAGACACCCCCTTAGTTCACCCCTCCACTTT	CASRHPLSSPLHF
TRBV7-7	NA	TRBJ2-5	NA	TGTGCTAGCAGCCCCGATTGGGAGACCCAGTACTTC	CASSPDWETQYF
TRBV7-2	TRBD1	TRBJ2-2	NA	TGTGCCAGCAGCTCCACCGGGACAGTAAACACCGGGGAGCTGTTTTTT	CASSSTGTVNTGELFF
TRBV6-5	TRBD1	TRBJ2-2	once	TGTGCCAGCAGGTCGGGACAGGGGAACACCGGGGAGCTGTTTTTT	CASRSGQGNTGELFF
TRBV6-1	NA	TRBJ2-7	NA	TGTGCCAGCAGCTCAGAGGGAGGTTACTACGAGCAGTACTTC	CASSSEGGYYEQYF
TRBV9	TRBD1	TRBJ1-6	NA	TGTGCCAGCAGCGTAGGGGACAGGGTACATTCACCCCTCCACTTT	CASSVGDRVHSPLHF
TRBV29-1	NA	TRBJ1-1	NA	TGCAGCGCCTGGCACGGGGGCGGCACTGAAGCTTTCTTT	CSAWHGGGTEAFF
TRBV7-2	NA	TRBJ2-5	NA	TGTGCCAGCAGCTGGACAGTCCTTGAGACCCAGTACTTC	CASSWTVLETQYF
TRBV7-9	NA	TRBJ1-1	NA	TGTGCCAGCGATACTGAAGCTTTCTTT	CASDTEAFF
TRBV30	TRBD1	TRBJ1-4	NA	TGTGCCTGGAAGGGACAGGATCGAGAAAAACTGTTTTTT	CAWKGQDREKLFF
TRBV19	NA	TRBJ2-2	NA	TGTGCCAGTAGCTCGGGGGGCGCGAACACCGGGGAGCTGTTTTTT	CASSSGGANTGELFF
TRBV15	NA	TRBJ2-2	NA	TGTGCCACCAGCCTAGAGAGGGGGAACACCGGGGAGCTGTTTTTT	CATSLERGNTGELFF
TRBV30	NA	TRBJ2-2	NA	TGTGCCTGGAGTTGGGGTAGCGGCACCGGGGAGCTGTTTTTT	CAWSWGSGTGELFF
TRBV9	NA	TRBJ2-2	NA	TGTGCCAGCAGCGTAGGCAAGTCTAACACCGGGGAGCTGTTTTTT	CASSVGKSNTGELFF
TRBV28	NA	TRBJ2-7	NA	TGTGCCAGCAGTACAGGGAAAGGGGTCTACGAGCAGTACTTC	CASSTGKGVYEQYF
TRBV28	NA	TRBJ1-2	once	TGTGCCAGCAGTTTAGCGACAGGTTATCGAAGCTACACCTTC	CASSLATGYRSYTF
TRBV2	NA	TRBJ2-7	once	TGTGCCAGCAGGTCCCTAGGGCAGCAGTACTTC	CASRSLGQQYF
TRBV14	NA	TRBJ1-4	NA	TGTGCCAGCAGCCAACGGGGGGCCAGGGATGAAAAACTGTTTTTT	CASSQRGARDEKLFF
TRBV5-4	NA	TRBJ2-7	NA	TGTGCCAGCAGCTTGGACGGGAGTTACTACGAGCAGTACTTC	CASSLDGSYYEQYF
TRBV2	NA	TRBJ2-5	NA	TGTGCCAGCAGTGAGGAGGGCGCAGGGACCCAGTACTTC	CASSEEGAGTQYF
TRBV14	NA	TRBJ1-2	NA	TGTGCCAGCAGCCCCATAGGAGGGGAATCGGGCTATGGCTACACCTTC	CASSPIGGESGYGYTF
TRBV14	NA	TRBJ2-2	NA	TGTGCCACCGGGAGTCCGCCCGGGGAGCTGTTTTTT	CATGSPPGELFF
TRBV6-1	TRBD1	TRBJ1-2	NA	TGTGCCAGCAGTGAACACCGGGACAGGGGATATGGCTACACCTTC	CASSEHRDRGYGYTF
TRBV29-1	NA	TRBJ2-7	NA	TGCAGCGTTGGTGAGACGCTCGGGCTCGAGCAGTACTTC	CSVGETLGLEQYF
TRBV11-2	NA	TRBJ2-7	NA	TGTGCCAGCAGCTTTCTCCTGGCGGGGTCCGAGCAGTACTTC	CASSFLLAGSEQYF
TRBV6-1	TRBD1	TRBJ1-4	NA	TGTGCCAGCAGCGCTATACAGGGGGTGGATGAAAAACTGTTTTTT	CASSAIQGVDEKLFF
TRBV6-5	NA	TRBJ1-6	NA	TGTGCCAGCACGTGGGGAGGGGGGCTAAATTCACCCCTCCACTTT	CASTWGGGLNSPLHF
TRBV5-3	NA	TRBJ1-2	NA	TGTGCCAGAAGCTCGGGGGGAAACTATGGCTACACCTTC	CARSSGGNYGYTF
TRBV7-2	TRBD1	TRBJ1-5	NA	TGTGCCAGCAGCCTAGGGGGGACAGCAAATCAGCCCCAGCATTTT	CASSLGGTANQPQHF